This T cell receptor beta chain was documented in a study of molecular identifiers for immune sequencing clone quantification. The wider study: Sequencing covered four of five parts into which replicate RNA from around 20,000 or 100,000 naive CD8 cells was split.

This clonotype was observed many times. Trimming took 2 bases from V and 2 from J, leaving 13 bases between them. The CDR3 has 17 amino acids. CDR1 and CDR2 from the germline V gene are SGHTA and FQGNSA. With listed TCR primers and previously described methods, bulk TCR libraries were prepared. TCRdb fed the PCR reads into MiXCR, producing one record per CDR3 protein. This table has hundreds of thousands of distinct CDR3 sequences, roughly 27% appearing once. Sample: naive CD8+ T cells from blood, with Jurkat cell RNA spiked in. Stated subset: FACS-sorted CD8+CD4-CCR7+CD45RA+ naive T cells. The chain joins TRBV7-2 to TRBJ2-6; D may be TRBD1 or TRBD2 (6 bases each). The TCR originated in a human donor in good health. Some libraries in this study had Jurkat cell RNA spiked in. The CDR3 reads CASSLQGRETGANVLTF. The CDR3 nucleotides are TGTGCCAGCAGCTTACAGGGGCGGGAAACTGGGGCCAACGTCCTGACTTTC.